Listed below are T cell receptor beta chains from one sample, sequenced in a study of T cells after yellow fever vaccination. TCRdb re-derived calls from the 5' RACE reads in MiXCR, one entry per CDR3 protein. The sample lists roughly 310,000 distinct CDR3 sequences; 8.7% were seen once. The sequenced sample was PBMCs, obtained on the day of the first yellow fever vaccination. The receptors originated from a man aged 18 to 35 who received the YFV17D yellow fever vaccine. The conserved cysteine and the conserved F or W are not part of the CDR3 here. Only part of the rows carry a size: once, few, many, or a class if the clone is expanded.

j_call clone_size v_call cdr3_aa
TRBJ2-3 NA TRBV15 ATSARGQGDTDTQY
TRBJ2-3 NA TRBV5-1 ASSLNPGTDTQY
TRBJ2-5 NA TRBV20-1 SARTGTETQY
TRBJ2-7 once TRBV5-4 ASSNGAGLAYEQY
TRBJ1-6 NA TRBV21-1 ASSAQGVSPLH
TRBJ2-3 once TRBV10-3 AIKGGGSTDTQY
TRBJ2-3 many TRBV7-2 ASSSVEGSVDTQY
TRBJ1-2 many TRBV5-6 ASSLVDEQGHYGYT
TRBJ2-1 few TRBV12-3/TRBV12-4 ASSLRSAGGGSYNEQF
TRBJ2-7 many TRBV5-1 ASSLAGGTGAIYEQY
TRBJ1-2 NA TRBV20-1 SASPPARAGYGYT
TRBJ2-1 many TRBV7-9 ASSPQNEQF
TRBJ2-5 NA TRBV2 ASRYTTTQY